This T cell receptor (beta chain) was captured in a study of blood T cell repertoires in COVID-19. Trimming took off 6 bases at V and 1 base at J, with 9 bases between the two ends. The germline gives CDR1 KGHSH, CDR2 LQKENI. The CDR3 length is 13 residues. This clone was detected once. Method: immunoSEQ multiplex PCR; TCRdb's copy keeps in-frame clones and lacks some. Here the sample spans approximately 230,000 clones, roughly 84% being singletons. The rearrangement uses TRBV18 and TRBJ2-5; no clear D. What was sequenced was peripheral blood. The origin of this receptor is a man aged 30 to 45 with active or convalescent COVID-19. The CDR3 loop is CASSPDIQETQYF. The DNA for the CDR3 is TGTGCCAGCTCCCCTGACATCCAAGAGACCCAGTACTTC.